One sample yielded the 26 T cell receptor beta chains listed below, sequenced in a study of T cells in localized non-small cell lung cancer. Method: immunoSEQ multiplex PCR; TCRdb's copy keeps in-frame clones and lacks some. The sample holds 2,000 to 2,500 clones, roughly a fifth seen once. This material consisted of normal lung tissue next to the tumor, taken before any cancer treatment. These receptors were obtained from a male donor aged 60 or older with stage I squamous cell lung carcinoma.

This clone was detected a few times. The chain is built from TRBV19 and TRBJ2-1, with 8 bases identical to TRBD2. From germline, CDR1 is LNHDA and CDR2 SQIVND (reference sequence). The CDR3 is made up of 17 amino acids. The V segment lost 1 base and the J segment 6 bases; nucleotides outside the gene matches: 11. CDR3 in amino acids: CASSIGIGSGAGNEQFF. For the CDR3, the DNA is TGTGCCAGTAGTATAGGGATCGGTAGCGGGGCCGGCAATGAGCAGTTCTTC.

This clone was recorded a few times. CDR3 region: CASSQDPAGERDTQYF. The CDR3 DNA reads as TGCGCCAGCAGCCAAGATCCAGCGGGAGAACGAGATACGCAGTATTTT. The chain employs TRBV1 and TRBJ2-3; the table's D call TRBD2 went unverified against the DNA. TRBV1 represents a pseudogene. The CDR3 sequence is 16 residues long.

This clone has a handful of counts. The chain joins TRBV9 to TRBJ1-1, with a weak D call TRBD1 (6 bases). The germline V gene encodes CDR1 SGDLS and CDR2 YYNGEE. The CDR3 sequence is 14 residues long. The germline V and J ends were trimmed by 3 bases and 5 bases, with 14 bases remaining between them. The CDR3 region is CASSGTGIITEAFF. CDR3 nucleotides: TGTGCCAGCAGCGGTACAGGGATCATAACTGAAGCTTTCTTT.

Only a few counts were recorded for this clone. J is TRBJ2-3 and V is TRBV30; 7 bases align to TRBD2. Germline values: CDR1 GTSNPN, CDR2 SVGIG (reference sequence). The CDR3 length is 15 residues. Losses at the gene ends were 3 bases for V and 2 bases for J; bases not matched to a gene: 8. The chain's CDR3 is CAWSPIGRATDTQYF. In DNA form, the CDR3 reads TGTGCCTGGAGCCCTATAGGGAGGGCCACAGATACGCAGTATTTT.

This clone turned up a few times. The V and J genes are TRBV14 and TRBJ2-1; 12 nucleotides line up with TRBD2. The length of the CDR3 is 16 residues. Looked up from germline, CDR1 is SGHDN and CDR2 is FVKESK. With 2 bases clipped from V and 4 bases from J, the junction kept 3 bases outside the gene matches. The CDR3 protein is CASSQRTSGEYNEQFF. Here the CDR3 DNA reads TGTGCCAGCAGCCAACGGACTAGCGGGGAGTACAATGAGCAGTTCTTC.

By sample fraction, this clone is large. This sequence joins TRBV11-3 and TRBJ2-3; TRBD2 matches 7 bases. Trimming cost V 3 bases and J 3 bases; bases outside gene matches: 6. Per the germline V gene, CDR1 is SGHNT and CDR2 is YENEEA. The CDR3 consists of 15 residues. CDR3 in DNA: TGTGCCAGCAGCTTTGGTAGCGGGCGTACAGATACGCAGTATTTT. This translates into CASSFGSGRTDTQYF.

The rearrangement uses TRBV6-8 and TRBJ1-4; 9 nucleotides line up with TRBD1. Trimming cost V 5 bases and J 10 bases; bases outside gene matches: 11. Per germline, CDR1 MNHGY and CDR2 SAAAGT. This CDR3 comprises 15 residues. DNA for the CDR3: TGTGCCAGCAGTACGGCCGCGACAGGGGGAGGAAAACTGTTTTTT. Translation gives CASSTAATGGGKLFF.

This clone was counted only a few times. The chain uses TRBV2 and TRBJ1-3, with D unclear. The V end lost 9 bases, the J end lost 0 bases, and 6 bases lay between the germline ends. The germline V gene encodes CDR1 SNHLY and CDR2 FYNNEI. There are 12 residues in the CDR3. Here the CDR3 DNA reads TGTGCCAGACTCGGCTCTGGAAACACCATATATTTT. It yields the protein CARLGSGNTIYF.

The chain carries TRBV11-3 and TRBJ1-6, with D perhaps matching TRBD1 (6 bases). This CDR3 has 16 amino acids. Looked up from germline, CDR1 is SGHNT and CDR2 is YENEEA. V lost 3 bases to trimming and J lost 8 bases, with 17 bases between them. The CDR3 DNA reads TGTGCCAGCAGCTTCATGGGGAGGGGGGAGGATTCACCCCTCCACTTT. This codes for CASSFMGRGEDSPLHF.

This clone was counted only a few times. V usage is TRBV19 and J usage is TRBJ2-1; 7 positions match TRBD2. In germline, CDR1 is LNHDA, CDR2 SQIVND (reference sequence). V was pared by 3 bases and J by 5 bases, with 7 bases of the junction left unmatched. The CDR3 length is 15 residues. CDR3 nucleotides: TGTGCCAGTAGTATCGGAGCGACTAGCCACAATGAGCAGTTCTTC. Its translation is CASSIGATSHNEQFF.

This chain links TRBV19 with TRBJ2-5, with 9 bases fitting TRBD1. Losses at the gene ends were 5 bases for V and 3 bases for J; bases not matched to a gene: 13. Germline CDR1 is LNHDA and CDR2 is SQIVND (reference sequence). This CDR3 spans 17 amino acids. CDR3 sequence reads: CASSPGDRDRRKETQYF. The DNA of the CDR3 is TGTGCCAGTAGTCCGGGGGACAGGGATCGACGAAAAGAGACCCAGTACTTC.

This clone appeared a few times. The rearrangement uses TRBV29-1 and TRBJ2-1; D remains unclear. The CDR3 consists of 14 residues. Germline V gene data show CDR1 as SQVTM and CDR2 as ANQGSEA. The V gene lost 7 bases and the J gene lost 1 base, with 14 bases spanning the gap. CDR3 residues: CSASQSLSYNEQFF. For the CDR3, the DNA is TGCAGCGCATCCCAGAGTTTGTCCTACAATGAGCAGTTCTTC.

This clone was recorded once. CDR3 DNA sequence: TGCAGCGTGACCTCGGGACGGGGATCCTTCTCCTACGAGCAGTACTTC. Translation gives CSVTSGRGSFSYEQYF. The chain uses TRBV29-1 and TRBJ2-7; D tentatively fits TRBD1 or TRBD2 (5 bases each). Germline CDR1 is SQVTM and CDR2 is ANQGSEA. The CDR3 covers 16 residues. Trimming cost V 6 bases and J 0 bases, with 21 bases left between them.

This clone rates as large. For the CDR3, the DNA is TGCGCCAGCAGCCAAGAACCCGTCCGGGGGGGGACTGAAGCTTTCTTT. This codes for CASSQEPVRGGTEAFF. V and J are TRBV4-1 and TRBJ1-1, with a tentative D call TRBD1 (5 bases). Germline values: CDR1 MGHRA, CDR2 YSYEKL. V was cut by 0 bases and J by 5 bases, with 16 bases left in between. The CDR3 sequence is 16 residues long.

This clone is termed medium-sized. The J gene is TRBJ2-7, the V gene TRBV11-3, with 9 nucleotides matching TRBD1. Germline-derived CDR1 and CDR2 are SGHNT and YENEEA. Trimming at V came to 4 bases and at J to 4 bases, leaving 5 bases not matched to a gene. CDR3 length equals 14 residues. In DNA form, the CDR3 reads TGTGCCAGCAGCTCGGACAGGGGAGGGTACGAGCAGTACTTC. This sequence encodes CASSSDRGGYEQYF.

The chain joins TRBV11-3 to TRBJ1-1; D might be TRBD1 (5 bases). In germline, CDR1 is SGHNT, CDR2 YENEEA. Trimming took off 1 base at V and 1 base at J, with 7 bases between the two ends. The CDR3 length is 14 residues. In DNA form, the CDR3 reads TGTGCCAGCAGCTTAGGGACAACGAACACTGAAGCTTTCTTT. Translated: CASSLGTTNTEAFF. The full variable domain, with the rest looked up from reference TRBV11-3 and TRBJ1-1, is EAGVVQSPRYKIIEKKQPVAFWCNPISGHNTLYWYLQNLGQGPELLIRYENEEAVDDSQLPKDRFSAERLKGVDSTLKIQPAELGDSAVYLCASSLGTTNTEAFFGQGTRLTVV.

This clone is deemed large. The gene calls are TRBV5-1 and TRBJ1-3; unclear D gene. CDR1 is SGHRS, CDR2 YFSETQ, per germline. The CDR3 loop spans 16 amino acids. V lost 0 bases, J lost 0 bases, and 10 bases lay in between. For the CDR3, the DNA is TGCGCCAGCAGCTTGGAAGTGATGAGCTCTGGAAACACCATATATTTT. Translated, it gives CASSLEVMSSGNTIYF. Looking up the rest from reference TRBV5-1 and TRBJ1-3 gives the full variable domain: KAGVTQTPRYLIKTRGQQVTLSCSPISGHRSVSWYQQTPGQGLQFLFEYFSETQRNKGNFPGRFSGRQFSNSRSEMNVSTLELGDSALYLCASSLEVMSSGNTIYFGEGSWLTVV.

The CDR3 reads CALTAFNYGYTF. The CDR3 DNA reads TGTGCCTTGACAGCCTTTAACTATGGCTACACCTTC. The chain couples TRBV30 to TRBJ1-2; tentative D call: TRBD1 (5 bases). Looked up from germline, CDR1 is GTSNPN and CDR2 is SVGIG (reference sequence). This CDR3 contains 12 residues. V shed 7 bases and J shed 1 base, with 10 bases lying between them.

The CDR3 nucleotides read TGTGCCAGCAGCTTGGGACAGGGGTATAACGAGCAGTACTTC. Its translation: CASSLGQGYNEQYF. V is TRBV11-3 and J is TRBJ2-7; 10 bases are a match to TRBD1. Germline V gene lookup returns CDR1 SGHNT and CDR2 YENEEA. This CDR3 is 14 amino acids long. Trimming removed 3 bases from V and 5 bases from J; junction bases left unmatched: 4. The full variable domain, rest sourced from reference TRBV11-3 and TRBJ2-7, is EAGVVQSPRYKIIEKKQPVAFWCNPISGHNTLYWYLQNLGQGPELLIRYENEEAVDDSQLPKDRFSAERLKGVDSTLKIQPAELGDSAVYLCASSLGQGYNEQYFGPGTRLTVT.

The rearrangement uses TRBV9 and TRBJ2-5, with TRBD2 matching over 7 bases. This CDR3 has 14 amino acids. CDR1 SGDLS and CDR2 YYNGEE come from the germline V gene. J lost 0 bases, V lost 4 bases, and 3 bases had no gene match. CDR3: CASSRGLHQETQYF. DNA of the CDR3: TGTGCCAGCAGCCGGGGACTACACCAAGAGACCCAGTACTTC.

This clone occurred a few times. This chain connects TRBV4-1 to TRBJ1-6; TRBD1 matches 7 bases. The J segment lost 1 base and the V segment lost 5 bases, leaving 2 bases of the junction unmatched. This CDR3 region has 15 residues. The germline CDR1 and CDR2 sequences are MGHRA and YSYEKL. The CDR3 DNA reads as TGCGCCAGCAGCATGGGACAGTCCTATAATTCACCCCTCCACTTT. Its translation is CASSMGQSYNSPLHF.

V gene TRBV9 combines with J gene TRBJ2-3; D is ambiguous. This CDR3 has 16 amino acids. V dropped 2 bases and J dropped 0 bases, with 13 bases sitting between them. Germline CDR1 is SGDLS and CDR2 is YYNGEE. The CDR3 region has the DNA TGTGCCAGCAGCGTCACGGACCGTTCTAGCACAGATACGCAGTATTTT. Amino acid sequence: CASSVTDRSSTDTQYF.

The rearrangement links TRBV18 to TRBJ2-2; TRBD1 might be the D (5 bases). With 2 bases removed from V and 5 bases from J, the gap between germline ends came to 15 bases. This CDR3 region has 16 residues. The germline CDR1 and CDR2 sequences are KGHSH and LQKENI. The CDR3 here is CASSPGAGPRTGELFF. The CDR3 nucleotides are TGTGCCAGCTCACCAGGGGCAGGGCCTCGGACCGGGGAGCTGTTTTTT.

V is TRBV30 and J is TRBJ1-1, with D possibly TRBD1 on 5 matching bases. Germline V gives CDR1 GTSNPN, CDR2 SVGIG (reference sequence). The CDR3 consists of 15 residues. V was shortened by 0 bases and J by 0 bases, with 11 bases between the two germline ends. The CDR3: CAWSVSDILNTEAFF. The DNA of the CDR3 is TGTGCCTGGAGTGTATCGGACATATTGAACACTGAAGCTTTCTTT. Using reference TRBV30 and TRBJ1-1 for the parts outside the CDR3, the full variable domain is SQTIHQWPATLVQPVGSPLSLECTVEGTSNPNLYWYRQAAGRGLQLLFYSVGIGQISSEVPQNLSASRPQDRQFILSSKKLLLSDSGFYLCAWSVSDILNTEAFFGQGTRLTVV.

This chain joins TRBV6-8 and TRBJ1-5; no clear D. V lost 6 bases and J lost 5, with 11 bases in between. The CDR3 loop spans 13 amino acids. CDR1 MNHGY and CDR2 SAAAGT come from the germline V gene. CDR3 sequence: CASSGTWDQPQHF. DNA for the CDR3: TGTGCCAGCAGCGGAACGTGGGATCAGCCCCAGCATTTT.

Relative to its sample, this clone is medium-sized. V usage is TRBV6-8 and J usage is TRBJ2-1; perhaps TRBD2 as D (6 bases). Trimming shortened V by 5 bases and J by 7 bases, and 21 bases separated the two germline ends. The germline CDR1 and CDR2 sequences are MNHGY and SAAAGT. The CDR3 loop spans 16 amino acids. CDR3 protein: CASSQRDSPSWNEQFF. CDR3 DNA sequence: TGTGCCAGCAGTCAGAGGGACTCCCCCAGTTGGAATGAGCAGTTCTTC.